This T cell receptor beta chain comes out of a study of T cells in pancreatic ductal adenocarcinoma. Overall study results and limits: Blood clonality (about 0.07) did not differ significantly from tumor (approximately 0.12). Compared with tumor, blood showed more total productive templates and about 8.1-fold more clonotypes. Tumor-versus-blood clonality comparisons may be biased toward lower tumor diversity.

A word on this clone: The antigen is undetermined.

Surgery without prior neoadjuvant therapy was the treatment of the selected pancreatic ductal adenocarcinoma patients. This table comes from immunoSEQ multiplex PCR, and its TCRdb copy is limited to in-frame clones, with some not included. This table holds about 5,400 clones, about 72% found once. The CDR3 consists of 14 residues. Looked up from germline, CDR1 is SGHTA and CDR2 is FQGNSA. V lost 4 bases, J lost 2 bases, and 4 bases stayed unmatched. The sequenced material came from pancreatic tumor tissue. The chain couples TRBV7-2 to TRBJ2-7, with TRBD1 identical over 8 bases. The sequence came from a human donor with pancreatic ductal adenocarcinoma. The CDR3: CASSYRGATYEQYF. The CDR3 DNA reads TGTGCCAGCAGCTACAGGGGGGCGACCTACGAGCAGTACTTC.